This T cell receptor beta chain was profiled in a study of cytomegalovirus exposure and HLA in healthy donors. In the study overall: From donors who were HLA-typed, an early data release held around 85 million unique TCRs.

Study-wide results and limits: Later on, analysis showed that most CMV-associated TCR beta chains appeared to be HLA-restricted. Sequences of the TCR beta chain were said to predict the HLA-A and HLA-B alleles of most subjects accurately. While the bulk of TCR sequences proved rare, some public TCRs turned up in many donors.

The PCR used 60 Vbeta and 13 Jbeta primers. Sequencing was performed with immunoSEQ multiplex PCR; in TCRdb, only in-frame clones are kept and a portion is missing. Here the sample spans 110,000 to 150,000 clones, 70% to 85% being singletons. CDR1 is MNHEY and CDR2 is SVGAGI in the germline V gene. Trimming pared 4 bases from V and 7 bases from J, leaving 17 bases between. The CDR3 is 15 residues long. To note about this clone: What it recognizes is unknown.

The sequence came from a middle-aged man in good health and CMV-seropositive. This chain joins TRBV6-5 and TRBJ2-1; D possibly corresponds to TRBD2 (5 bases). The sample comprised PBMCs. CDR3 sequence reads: CASSFRGQAGNEQFF. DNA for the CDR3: TGTGCCAGCAGTTTTCGGGGTCAGGCCGGGAATGAGCAGTTCTTC.